This T cell receptor beta chain was retrieved from a study of Graves' ophthalmopathy and Graves' hyperthyroidism. Study-wide results and limits: In blood appeared most of the expanded thyroid clonotypes whose frequency exceeded 0.001.

Amplified TCR beta CDR3 regions were obtained using RNA transcripts as template. Second-round multiplex PCR came after first-round RT-PCR with HTBI primers. In TCRdb, the multiplex PCR reads were re-called with MiXCR into one record per CDR3 protein. The sample yields hundreds of thousands of distinct CDR3 sequences, more than 40% seen once. Looked up from germline, CDR1 is ENHRY and CDR2 is SYGVKD. CDR3 length: 19 amino acids. V gave up 2 bases and J gave up 2 bases; unmatched junction bases: 11. Turning to this clonotype: Its antigen is unknown.

Those donors who had ophthalmopathy presented with moderate-to-severe activity, a CAS of ≥3, a NOSPECS of ≥4 and a duration under 3 months. Serum thyroxine and TRAb, along with clinical symptoms, thyroid ultrasound and orbital computed tomography, were what diagnosis relied on. The genes are TRBV10-3 and TRBJ2-6; TRBD2 agrees at 8 bases. Sequenced sample: peripheral blood. The origin of this receptor is an adult man with Graves' ophthalmopathy. This CDR3 reads CAISEERGGAVAGANVLTF. The CDR3 coding sequence is TGTGCCATCAGTGAGGAACGGGGGGGCGCCGTCGCTGGGGCCAACGTCCTGACTTTC.